This T cell receptor beta chain was sequenced for a study of T cell responses to AZD1222 COVID-19 vaccine. The CDR3 contains 14 residues. Deletions cut 1 base from V and 1 base from J, with 7 bases between. Per germline, CDR1 SGHNT and CDR2 YENEEA. Assay used: immunoSEQ multiplex PCR; TCRdb lists only in-frame clones, some missing. Found here are around 200,000 clones, approximately 94% of them singletons; the top ten hold roughly 1.7%. This chain links TRBV11-3 with TRBJ1-1; maybe TRBD1 (6 bases). The input for sequencing was peripheral blood, taken 28 days after the second AZD1222 dose. This clonotype originated in an adult who received the AZD1222 COVID-19 vaccine. The DNA for the CDR3 is TGTGCCAGCAGCTTAGGGGACACGAACACTGAAGCTTTCTTT. It translates to CASSLGDTNTEAFF.